This T cell receptor beta chain was sequenced in a study of blood T cell repertoires in COVID-19. Overall study: T cells, B-cell-depleted T cells, or PBMCs provided the cDNA or gDNA that served as material.

CDR3 size: 16 residues. Germline CDR1 SNHLY, CDR2 FYNNEI. V shed 3 bases and J 4 bases; nucleotides not matched to a gene: 2. Per the original data handling: Counts of nucleated cells, estimated from reference gene primer amplification, were obtained. Only in-frame clones appear in the TCRdb table, and some are missing; sequencing was by immunoSEQ multiplex PCR. For V, J and clone size, that table is used; D and trimming come from the DNA. Of approximately 250,000 clones in the sample, less than 90% were seen once. What was sequenced was peripheral blood. The clonotype originates from a woman between 70 and 85 years old with COVID-19, enrolled during active disease. The rearrangement links TRBV2 to TRBJ2-1, with 14 nucleotides matching TRBD2. Here the CDR3 DNA reads TGTGCCAGCAGTGATCGACTAGCGGGGGGGTACAATGAGCAGTTCTTC. The encoded protein is CASSDRLAGGYNEQFF.